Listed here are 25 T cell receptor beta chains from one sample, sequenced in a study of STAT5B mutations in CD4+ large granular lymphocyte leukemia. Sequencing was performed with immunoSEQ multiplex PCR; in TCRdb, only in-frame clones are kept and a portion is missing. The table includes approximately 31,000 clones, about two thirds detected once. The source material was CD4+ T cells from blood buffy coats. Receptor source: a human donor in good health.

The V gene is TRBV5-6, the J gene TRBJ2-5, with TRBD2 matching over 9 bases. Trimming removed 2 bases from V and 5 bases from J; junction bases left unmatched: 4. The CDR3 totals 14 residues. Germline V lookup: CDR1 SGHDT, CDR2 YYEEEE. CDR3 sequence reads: CASSFGTSRETQYF. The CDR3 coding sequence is TGTGCCAGCAGCTTCGGGACTAGCAGGGAGACCCAGTACTTC. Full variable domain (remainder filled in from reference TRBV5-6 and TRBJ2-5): DAGVTQSPTHLIKTRGQQVTLRCSPKSGHDTVSWYQQALGQGPQFIFQYYEEEERQRGNFPDRFSGHQFPNYSSELNVNALLLGDSALYLCASSFGTSRETQYFGPGTRLLVL.

Written as DNA, the CDR3 is TGTGCCAGCAGGCCTCAGGGACCGATGAACACTGAAGCTTTCTTT. Residues: CASRPQGPMNTEAFF. J is TRBJ1-1 and V is TRBV6-1; possibly TRBD1 for D (5 bases). Trimming left V 6 bases short and J 0 bases short, with 14 bases between. CDR1 is MNHNS and CDR2 is SASEGT in the germline V gene. The CDR3 is made up of 15 amino acids.

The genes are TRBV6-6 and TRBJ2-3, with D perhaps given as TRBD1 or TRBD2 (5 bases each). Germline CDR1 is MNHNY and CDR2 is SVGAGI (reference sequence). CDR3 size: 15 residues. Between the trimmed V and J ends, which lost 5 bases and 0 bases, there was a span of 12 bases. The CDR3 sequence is CASSRDRLSTDTQYF. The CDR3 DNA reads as TGTGCCAGCAGTCGGGACCGCTTAAGCACAGATACGCAGTATTTT.

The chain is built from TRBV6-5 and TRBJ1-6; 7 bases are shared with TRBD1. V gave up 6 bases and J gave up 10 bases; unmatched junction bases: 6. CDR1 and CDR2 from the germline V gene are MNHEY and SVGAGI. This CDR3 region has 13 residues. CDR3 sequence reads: CASRHDRVSPLHF. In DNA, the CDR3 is TGTGCCAGCAGGCATGACAGGGTGTCACCCCTCCACTTT.

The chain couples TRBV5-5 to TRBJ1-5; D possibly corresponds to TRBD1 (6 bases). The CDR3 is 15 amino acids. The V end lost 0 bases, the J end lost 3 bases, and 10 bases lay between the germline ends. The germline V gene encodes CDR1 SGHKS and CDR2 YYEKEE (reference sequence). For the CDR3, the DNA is TGTGCCAGCAGCTTGGAGGGACACCCCAATCAGCCCCAGCATTTT. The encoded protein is CASSLEGHPNQPQHF. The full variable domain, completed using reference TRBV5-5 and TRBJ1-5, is DAGVTQSPTHLIKTRGQQVTLRCSPISGHKSVSWYQQVLGQGPQFIFQYYEKEERGRGNFPDRFSARQFPNYSSELNVNALLLGDSALYLCASSLEGHPNQPQHFGDGTRLSIL.

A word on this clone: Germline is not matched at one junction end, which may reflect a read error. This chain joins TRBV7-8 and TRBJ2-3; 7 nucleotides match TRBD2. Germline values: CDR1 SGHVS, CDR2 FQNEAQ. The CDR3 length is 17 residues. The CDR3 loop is CASSLGGGAASTNTQYF. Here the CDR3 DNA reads TGTGCCAGCAGCTTGGGGGGAGGGGCGGCGAGCACAAATACGCAGTATTTT. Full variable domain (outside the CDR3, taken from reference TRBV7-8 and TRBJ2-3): GAGVSQSPRYKVAKRGQDVALRCDPISGHVSLFWYQQALGQGPEFLTYFQNEAQLDKSGLPSDRFFAERPEGSVSTLKIQRTQQEDSAVYLCASSLGGGAASTNTQYFGPGTRLTVL.

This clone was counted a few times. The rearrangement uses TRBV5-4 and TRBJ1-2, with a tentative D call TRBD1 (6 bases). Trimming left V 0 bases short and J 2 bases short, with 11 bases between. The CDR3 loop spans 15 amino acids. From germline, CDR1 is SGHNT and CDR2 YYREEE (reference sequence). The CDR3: CASSLDQGTNYGYTF. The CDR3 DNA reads TGTGCCAGCAGCTTGGATCAGGGGACAAACTATGGCTACACCTTC.

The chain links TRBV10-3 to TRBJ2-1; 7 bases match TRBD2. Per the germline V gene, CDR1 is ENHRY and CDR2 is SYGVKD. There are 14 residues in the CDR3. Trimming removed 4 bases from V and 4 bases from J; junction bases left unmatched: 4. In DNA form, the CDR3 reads TGTGCCATCAGTGGGCGGGAGAGGTACAATGAGCAGTTCTTC. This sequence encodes CAISGRERYNEQFF.

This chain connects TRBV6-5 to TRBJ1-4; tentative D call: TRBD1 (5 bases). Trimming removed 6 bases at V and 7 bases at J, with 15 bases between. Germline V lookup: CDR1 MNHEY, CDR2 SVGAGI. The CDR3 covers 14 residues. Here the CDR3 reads CASSRSGALEKLFF. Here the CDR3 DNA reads TGTGCCAGCAGCCGGTCCGGGGCCCTTGAAAAACTGTTTTTT.

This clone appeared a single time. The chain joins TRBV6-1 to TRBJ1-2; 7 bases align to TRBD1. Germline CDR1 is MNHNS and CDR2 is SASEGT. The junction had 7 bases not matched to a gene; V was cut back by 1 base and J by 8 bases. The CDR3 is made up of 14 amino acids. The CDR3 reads CASSEDRGVGGYTF. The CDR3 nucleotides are TGTGCCAGCAGTGAAGACAGGGGTGTTGGAGGCTACACCTTC.

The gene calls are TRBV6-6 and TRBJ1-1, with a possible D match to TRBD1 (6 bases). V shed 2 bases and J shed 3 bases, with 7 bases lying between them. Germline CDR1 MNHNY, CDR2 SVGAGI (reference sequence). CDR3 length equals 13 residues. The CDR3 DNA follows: TGTGCCAGCAGTTACAAGGGGGACACTGAAGCTTTCTTT. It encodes CASSYKGDTEAFF.

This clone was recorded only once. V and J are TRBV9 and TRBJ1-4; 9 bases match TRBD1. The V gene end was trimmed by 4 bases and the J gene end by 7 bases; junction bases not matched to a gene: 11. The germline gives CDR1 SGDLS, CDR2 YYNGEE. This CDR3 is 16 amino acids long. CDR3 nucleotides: TGTGCCAGCAGCCCAACAGGGGGACAGGGAGTTGAAAAACTGTTTTTT. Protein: CASSPTGGQGVEKLFF.

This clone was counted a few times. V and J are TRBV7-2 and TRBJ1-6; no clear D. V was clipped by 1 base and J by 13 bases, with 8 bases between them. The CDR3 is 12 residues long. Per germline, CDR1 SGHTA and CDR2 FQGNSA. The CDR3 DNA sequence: TGTGCCAGCAGCTTAGAGTGGGTTCCCCTCCACTTT. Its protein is CASSLEWVPLHF.

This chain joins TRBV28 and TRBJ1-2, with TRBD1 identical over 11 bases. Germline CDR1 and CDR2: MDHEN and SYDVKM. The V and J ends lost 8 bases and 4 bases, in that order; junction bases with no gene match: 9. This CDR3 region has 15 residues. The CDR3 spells CASRPSGTGGYGYTF. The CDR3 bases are TGTGCCAGCCGACCTTCCGGGACAGGGGGCTATGGCTACACCTTC.

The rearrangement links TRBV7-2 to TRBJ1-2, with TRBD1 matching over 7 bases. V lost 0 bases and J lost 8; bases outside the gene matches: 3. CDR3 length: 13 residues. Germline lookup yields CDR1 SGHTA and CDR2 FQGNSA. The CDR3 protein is CASSLAGDSGYTF. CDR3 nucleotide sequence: TGTGCCAGCAGCTTAGCGGGGGACAGCGGCTACACCTTC.

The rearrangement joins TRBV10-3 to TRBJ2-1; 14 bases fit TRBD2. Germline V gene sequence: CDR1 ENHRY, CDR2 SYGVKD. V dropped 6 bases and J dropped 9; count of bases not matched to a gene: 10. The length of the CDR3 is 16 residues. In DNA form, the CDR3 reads TGTGCCATCAGCACAGCCGGGACTAGCGGGAGCGTTGAGCAGTTCTTC. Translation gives CAISTAGTSGSVEQFF.

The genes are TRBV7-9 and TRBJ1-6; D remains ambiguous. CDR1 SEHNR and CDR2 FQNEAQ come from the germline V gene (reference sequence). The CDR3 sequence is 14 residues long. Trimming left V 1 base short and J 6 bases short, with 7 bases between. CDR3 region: CASSLERLNSPLHF. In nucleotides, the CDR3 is TGTGCCAGCAGCTTAGAACGGCTTAATTCACCCCTCCACTTT.

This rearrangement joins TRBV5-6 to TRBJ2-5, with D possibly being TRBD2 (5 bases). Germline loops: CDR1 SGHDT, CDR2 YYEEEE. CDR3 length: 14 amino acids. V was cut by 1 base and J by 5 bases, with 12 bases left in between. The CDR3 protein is CASSLPLGGETQYF. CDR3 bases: TGTGCCAGCAGCTTGCCCTTAGGCGGGGAGACCCAGTACTTC.

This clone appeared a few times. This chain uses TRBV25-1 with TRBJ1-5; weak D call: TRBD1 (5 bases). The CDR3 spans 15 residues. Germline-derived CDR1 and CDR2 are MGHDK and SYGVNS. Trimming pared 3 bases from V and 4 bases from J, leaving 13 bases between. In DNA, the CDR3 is TGTGCCAGCAGTGACACCGGGACGGGGAATCAGCCCCAGCATTTT. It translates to CASSDTGTGNQPQHF.

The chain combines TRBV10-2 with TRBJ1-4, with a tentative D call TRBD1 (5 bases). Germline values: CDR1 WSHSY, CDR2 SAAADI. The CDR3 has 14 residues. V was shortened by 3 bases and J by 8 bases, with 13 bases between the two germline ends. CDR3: CASSDWQGREKLFF. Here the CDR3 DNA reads TGCGCCAGCAGTGACTGGCAGGGAAGGGAAAAACTGTTTTTT.

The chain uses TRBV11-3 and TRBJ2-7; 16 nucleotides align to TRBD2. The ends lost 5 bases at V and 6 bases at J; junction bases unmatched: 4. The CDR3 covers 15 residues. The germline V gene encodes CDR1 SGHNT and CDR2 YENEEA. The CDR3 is CASSPGLAGGVEQYF. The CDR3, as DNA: TGTGCCAGCAGCCCGGGACTAGCGGGAGGGGTCGAGCAGTACTTC.

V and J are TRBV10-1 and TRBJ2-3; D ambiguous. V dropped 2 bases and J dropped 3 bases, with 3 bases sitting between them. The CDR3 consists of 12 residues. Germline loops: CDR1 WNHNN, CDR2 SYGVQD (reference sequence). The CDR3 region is CASSETTDTQYF. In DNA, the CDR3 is TGCGCCAGCAGTGAGACAACAGATACGCAGTATTTT.

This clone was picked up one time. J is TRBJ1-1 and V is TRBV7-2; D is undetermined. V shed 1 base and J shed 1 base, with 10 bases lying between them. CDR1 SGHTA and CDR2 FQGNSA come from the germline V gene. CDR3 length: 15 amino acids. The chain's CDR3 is CASSLGHNENTEAFF. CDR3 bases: TGTGCCAGCAGCTTAGGTCACAACGAGAACACTGAAGCTTTCTTT.

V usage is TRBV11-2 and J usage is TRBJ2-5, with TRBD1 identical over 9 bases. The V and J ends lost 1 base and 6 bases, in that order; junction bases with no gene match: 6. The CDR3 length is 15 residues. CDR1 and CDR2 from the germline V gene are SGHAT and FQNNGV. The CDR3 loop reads CASSLVTGGDKTQYF. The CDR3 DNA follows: TGTGCCAGCAGCTTAGTGACAGGGGGGGATAAGACCCAGTACTTC. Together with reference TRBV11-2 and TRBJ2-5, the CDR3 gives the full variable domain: EAGVAQSPRYKIIEKRQSVAFWCNPISGHATLYWYQQILGQGPKLLIQFQNNGVVDDSQLPKDRFSAERLKGVDSTLKIQPAKLEDSAVYLCASSLVTGGDKTQYFGPGTRLLVL.

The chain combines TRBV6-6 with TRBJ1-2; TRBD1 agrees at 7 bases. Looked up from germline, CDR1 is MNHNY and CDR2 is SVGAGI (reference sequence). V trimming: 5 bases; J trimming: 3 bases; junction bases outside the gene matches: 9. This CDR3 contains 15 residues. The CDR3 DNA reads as TGTGCCAGCAGTCTCGACAGGGCGCAGGACTATGGCTACACCTTC. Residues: CASSLDRAQDYGYTF.